The rows below give T cell receptor beta chains drawn from one sample of a study of CD4 and CD8 cells across lung adenocarcinoma regions. TCRdb re-derived calls from the PCR reads in MiXCR, one entry per CDR3 protein. The sample has 20,000 to 25,000 distinct CDR3 sequences, about 54% seen once. The sequenced sample consisted of CD8+ T cells from the center of a lung tumor. These receptors all stem from a female donor with lung adenocarcinoma. The CD4 and CD8 labels of this study may be unreliable. Both conserved end residues are part of each CDR3. The order of the fields is CDR3 protein, V gene.

CASSSGDQEIQYF,TRBV12-3/TRBV12-4
CASSPDRGSRAGYTF,TRBV18
CASGSLTETQYF,TRBV27
CASGCHQETQYF,TRBV27
CASRLAGVGDTQYF,TRBV6-5
CASSYAGGPHNEQFF,TRBV6-5
CAGRERRDPETQYF,TRBV10-1
CAVSEGGGGEDTQYF,TRBV10-3
CASSADRGANYGYTF,TRBV25-1
CASSLGGRAETQYF,TRBV28
CASSEEIGANTEAFF,TRBV6-1
CASSLMSQETQYF,TRBV5-4
CASSQLRDREQFF,TRBV4-2
CASSESDLAGGSDTQYF,TRBV10-1
CVCRASGVGTTNTQYF,TRBV10-3
CASSPGLYNEQFF,TRBV6-1
CASSLAAFGGRDTETQYF,TRBV12-3/TRBV12-4
CASSQVLGEVHNEQYF,TRBV4-1
CASKFGGNEQFF,TRBV12-3/TRBV12-4
CASSESGSYGYTF,TRBV25-1
CARGGCDENIQYF,TRBV27
CASSLLPDTTSSYNSPLHF,TRBV4-1
CASSVHVGAGNTGELFF,TRBV6-1
CARGYRGGDPDTQYF,TRBV6-5
CASARQVSTDTQYF,TRBV3-1
CAGGFGGSDPETQYF,TRBV27
CASSPGTSTRFF,TRBV12-3/TRBV12-4
CASSAGGGGLGGNEQFF,TRBV10-2
CASSGDRVTPLHF,TRBV10-2
CASRQGVGAKDMQYF,TRBV27
CASSLAGSFTDTQYF,TRBV6-1
CASKSGGAYEQYF,TRBV10-2
CAISEASTDTQYF,TRBV10-3
CASRDGTGAAQYF,TRBV6-1
CASSGLVGTDTQYF,TRBV6-1
CAGGPGWGHQETQYF,TRBV10-1
CASFPINGGAKNEQYF,TRBV6-1
CASSPGWGAKDTQYF,TRBV10-1
CASSVSRGQGNQPQHF,TRBV6-1
CASSQGRGGGVRNEQFF,TRBV4-1
CASSLALSTDNEQFF,TRBV7-2
CASSQATWAGAQFF,TRBV4-1
CASSYAGVGATNTQYF,TRBV6-5
CASSYLKRGRGGTGELFF,TRBV6-5
CASKGRQAKNIQYF,TRBV10-1
CASVSGLGAKNTQYF,TRBV6-5
CARGLRVKDMQYF,TRBV27
CASRTGKSNAYNEQFF,TRBV6-1
CASSPGQGFGKNIQYF,TRBV27
CASSFWGGNQPQHF,TRBV27
CASSQGGTYEQYF,TRBV6-1
CASGVYGGCDPETQYF,TRBV27
CARGGGGRAQNIQYF,TRBV6-1
CASSTSGGPANYGYTF,TRBV27
CASRDSSNQPQHF,TRBV6-1